The rows below give T cell receptor beta chains drawn from one sample of a study of T-cell memory formation after mild COVID-19. A single record per CDR3 protein comes from TCRdb applying MiXCR to the 5' RACE reads. The repertoire holds 85,000 to 130,000 distinct CDR3 sequences, with around 15% as singletons. Sequencing used PBMCs or a T cell subset sorted from them (not recorded which). These receptors originate from an adult woman who had mild COVID-19 (a few samples of this study predate the infection). Cell type and time point are not known. Both conserved end residues are part of each CDR3. D genes are given only for firm matches. Clone size appears in some rows only: once, few, many, or a class for an expanded clone.

few | TRBJ2-5 | 16 | TRBV6-6 | . | CASSYSGRGAPETQYF | TGTGCCAGCAGTTACTCGGGCCGAGGGGCTCCAGAGACCCAGTACTTC
few | TRBJ2-7 | 16 | TRBV3-1 | . | CASSQTLRESDYEQYF | TGTGCCAGCAGCCAAACGCTCCGGGAATCGGACTACGAGCAGTACTTC
few | TRBJ2-2 | 16 | TRBV7-9 | TRBD2 | CASSSTSGRETGELFF | TGTGCCAGCAGCTCCACTAGCGGGAGAGAGACCGGGGAGCTGTTTTTT
. | TRBJ2-5 | 17 | TRBV21-1 | . | CASSSHRCTGSAETQYF | TGTGCCAGCAGCTCCCATCGCTGTACAGGGTCGGCAGAGACCCAGTACTTC
. | TRBJ2-4 | 15 | TRBV2 | . | CASSEAVGSLNIQYF | TGTGCCAGCAGTGAAGCCGTCGGCAGTCTAAACATTCAGTACTTC
many | TRBJ2-3 | 14 | TRBV10-2 | . | CASSYGVVTDTQYF | TGCGCCAGCAGCTACGGGGTGGTGACAGATACGCAGTATTTT
few | TRBJ2-5 | 12 | TRBV11-2 | . | CASMGLRKTQYF | TGTGCCAGCATGGGACTTCGGAAGACCCAGTACTTC
few | TRBJ2-1 | 16 | TRBV7-7 | TRBD1 | CASSALTGARVNEQFF | TGTGCCAGCAGCGCCCTGACAGGGGCTCGGGTCAATGAGCAGTTCTTC
many | TRBJ2-3 | 15 | TRBV10-3 | . | CAISEPDLPADTQYF | TGTGCCATCAGTGAGCCGGACCTCCCAGCAGATACGCAGTATTTT
few | TRBJ1-2 | 17 | TRBV5-1 | TRBD1 | CASSLVANRGLNYGYTF | TGCGCCAGCAGCTTGGTAGCGAACAGGGGGCTGAACTATGGCTACACCTTC
. | TRBJ2-1 | 19 | TRBV24-1 | TRBD2 | CATSSRTSGGPSSYNEQFF | TGTGCCACCAGCTCAAGGACTAGCGGGGGGCCTAGCTCCTACAATGAGCAGTTCTTC
. | TRBJ2-1 | 16 | TRBV21-1 | . | CASSKELAPLYNEQFF | TGTGCCAGCAGCAAGGAACTAGCCCCTCTCTACAATGAGCAGTTCTTC
. | TRBJ1-1 | 15 | TRBV20-1 | . | CSASPWGPGNTEAFF | TGCAGTGCCTCACCATGGGGGCCCGGGAACACTGAAGCTTTCTTT
. | TRBJ1-1 | 14 | TRBV12-3/TRBV12-4 | . | CASSLRPMNTEAFF | TGTGCCAGCAGTTTGCGGCCTATGAACACTGAAGCTTTCTTT
few | TRBJ2-1 | 15 | TRBV29-1 | TRBD2 | CSVVPSGRANNEQFF | TGCAGCGTTGTTCCAAGCGGGAGGGCCAACAATGAGCAGTTCTTC
. | TRBJ2-3 | 12 | TRBV6-4 | . | CASSEGTDTQYF | TGTGCCAGCAGTGAGGGGACAGATACGCAGTATTTT
many | TRBJ2-3 | 14 | TRBV7-9 | . | CASSSVSGTDTQYF | TGTGCCAGCAGCTCAGTAAGCGGCACAGATACGCAGTATTTT
few | TRBJ2-3 | 15 | TRBV11-2 | . | CASSPGQRPTDTQYF | TGTGCCAGCAGCCCCGGGCAGCGACCCACAGATACGCAGTATTTT
few | TRBJ1-4 | 16 | TRBV6-5 | . | CASSYSPYATNEKLFF | TGTGCCAGCAGTTACTCTCCATACGCAACTAATGAAAAACTGTTTTTT
. | TRBJ2-5 | 11 | TRBV29-1 | . | CSAKQGPTQYF | TGCAGCGCCAAACAGGGACCGACCCAGTACTTC
many | TRBJ2-7 | 13 | TRBV12-3/TRBV12-4 | . | CASSSRSSYEQYF | TGTGCCAGCAGTTCACGGAGCTCCTACGAGCAGTACTTC
. | TRBJ2-7 | 15 | TRBV7-3 | TRBD1 | CASSLGQGIAYEQYF | TGTGCCAGCAGCTTGGGACAGGGAATAGCCTACGAGCAGTACTTC
. | TRBJ2-5 | 14 | TRBV20-1 | TRBD2 | CSARDGRGQETQYF | TGCAGTGCTAGAGACGGGAGGGGGCAAGAGACCCAGTACTTC
once | TRBJ2-3 | 16 | TRBV11-3 | TRBD2 | CASSFQLAGGLDTQYF | TGTGCCAGCAGCTTCCAACTAGCGGGGGGGCTCGATACGCAGTATTTT
. | TRBJ1-2 | 12 | TRBV12-3/TRBV12-4 | TRBD1 | CASSPTGDGYTF | TGTGCCAGCAGTCCTACAGGGGATGGCTACACCTTC
. | TRBJ2-7 | 14 | TRBV3-1 | TRBD1 | CASRGTGNSYEQYF | TGTGCCAGCAGAGGGACAGGGAACTCCTACGAGCAGTACTTC
many | TRBJ2-1 | 15 | TRBV5-4 | TRBD1 | CASSTRTGGFNEQFF | TGTGCCAGCAGCACGCGGACAGGGGGCTTCAATGAGCAGTTCTTC
. | TRBJ2-1 | 15 | TRBV9 | . | CASSVVSGVGDEQFF | TGTGCCAGCAGCGTAGTCTCGGGGGTGGGAGATGAGCAGTTCTTC
few | TRBJ2-7 | 14 | TRBV3-1 | TRBD1 | CASSPRTGYYEQYF | TGTGCCAGCAGCCCGCGGACAGGGTACTACGAGCAGTACTTC
many | TRBJ2-7 | 13 | TRBV5-1 | . | CASSLYSSYEQYF | TGCGCCAGCAGCTTGTACAGTTCCTACGAGCAGTACTTC
. | TRBJ2-7 | 15 | TRBV6-5 | TRBD2 | CASSYYGRARDEQYF | TGTGCCAGCAGTTACTACGGGAGGGCCCGGGACGAGCAGTACTTC
. | TRBJ1-1 | 16 | TRBV12-3/TRBV12-4 | . | CASSSSWTAYGTEAFF | TGTGCCAGCAGTTCCTCCTGGACAGCGTATGGCACTGAAGCTTTCTTT
. | TRBJ2-7 | 15 | TRBV19 | TRBD2 | CASSAAGGAGYEQYF | TGTGCCAGTAGTGCTGCGGGGGGCGCGGGGTACGAGCAGTACTTC
. | TRBJ2-7 | 16 | TRBV5-6 | TRBD2 | CASSPGSGGANYEKYF | TGTGCCAGCAGCCCAGGATCCGGGGGGGCCAACTACGAGAAGTACTTC
many | TRBJ1-1 | 15 | TRBV7-6 | . | CASSESGTVDTEAFF | TGTGCCAGCAGCGAAAGTGGGACGGTGGACACTGAAGCTTTCTTT